This T cell receptor beta chain was identified during a study of STAT5B mutations in CD4+ large granular lymphocyte leukemia. Generated by immunoSEQ multiplex PCR, the TCRdb table keeps only in-frame clones and is missing some. This table holds 30,000 to 35,000 clones, roughly 79% found once. CDR1 and CDR2 from the germline V gene are ENHRY and SYGVKD. The V segment lost 6 bases and the J segment 7 bases; nucleotides outside the gene matches: 11. This CDR3 contains 16 residues. The specimen sequenced was CD4+ T cells from blood buffy coats. The sequence was collected from a human donor in good health. The rearrangement links TRBV10-3 to TRBJ2-1; 11 bases match TRBD1. The CDR3 nucleotides read TGTGCCATCAGCCCCTCCGCCGGGACAGGGGGTAATGAGCAGTTCTTC. Protein sequence: CAISPSAGTGGNEQFF.